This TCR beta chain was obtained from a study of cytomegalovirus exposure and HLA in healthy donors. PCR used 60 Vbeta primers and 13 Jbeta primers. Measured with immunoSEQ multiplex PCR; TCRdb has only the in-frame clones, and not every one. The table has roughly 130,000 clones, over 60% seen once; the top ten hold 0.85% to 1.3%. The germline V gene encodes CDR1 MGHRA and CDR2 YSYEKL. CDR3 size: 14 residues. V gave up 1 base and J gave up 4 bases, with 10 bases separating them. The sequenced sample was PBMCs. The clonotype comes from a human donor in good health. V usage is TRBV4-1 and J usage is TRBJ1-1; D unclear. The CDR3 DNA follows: TGCGCCAGCAGCCAAGGCCTTCTATCCACTGAAGCTTTCTTT. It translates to CASSQGLLSTEAFF.